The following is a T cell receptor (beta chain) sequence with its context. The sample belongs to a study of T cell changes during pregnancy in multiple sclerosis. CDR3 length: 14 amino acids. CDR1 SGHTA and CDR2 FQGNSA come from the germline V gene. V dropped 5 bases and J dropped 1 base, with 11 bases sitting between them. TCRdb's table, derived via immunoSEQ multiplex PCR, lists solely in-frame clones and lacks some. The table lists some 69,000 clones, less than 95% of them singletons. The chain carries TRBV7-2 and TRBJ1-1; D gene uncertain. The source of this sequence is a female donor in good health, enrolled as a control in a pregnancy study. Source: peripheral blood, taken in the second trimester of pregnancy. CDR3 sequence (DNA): TGTGCCAGCAGCCCTACTGGGAGGAACACTGAAGCTTTCTTT. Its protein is CASSPTGRNTEAFF. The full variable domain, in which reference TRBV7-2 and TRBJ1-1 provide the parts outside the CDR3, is GAGVSQSPSNKVTEKGKDVELRCDPISGHTALYWYRQSLGQGLEFLIYFQGNSAPDKSGLPSDRFSAERTGGSVSTLTIQRTQQEDSAVYLCASSPTGRNTEAFFGQGTRLTVV.